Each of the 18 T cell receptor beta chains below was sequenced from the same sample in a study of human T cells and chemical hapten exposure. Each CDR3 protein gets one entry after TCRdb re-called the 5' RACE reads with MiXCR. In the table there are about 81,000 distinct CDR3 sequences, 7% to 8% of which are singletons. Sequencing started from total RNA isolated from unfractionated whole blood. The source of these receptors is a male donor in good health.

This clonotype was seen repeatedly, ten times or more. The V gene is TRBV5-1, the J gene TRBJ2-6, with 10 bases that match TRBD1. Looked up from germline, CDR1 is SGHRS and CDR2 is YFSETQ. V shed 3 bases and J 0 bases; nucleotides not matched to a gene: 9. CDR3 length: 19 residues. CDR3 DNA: TGCGCCAGCAGCTCCTGGGGGGACAGGGGCTTCTCTGGGGCCAACGTCCTGACTTTC. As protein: CASSSWGDRGFSGANVLTF. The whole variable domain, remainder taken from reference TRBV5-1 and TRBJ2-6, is KAGVTQTPRYLIKTRGQQVTLSCSPISGHRSVSWYQQTPGQGLQFLFEYFSETQRNKGNFPGRFSGRQFSNSRSEMNVSTLELGDSALYLCASSSWGDRGFSGANVLTFGAGSRLTVL.

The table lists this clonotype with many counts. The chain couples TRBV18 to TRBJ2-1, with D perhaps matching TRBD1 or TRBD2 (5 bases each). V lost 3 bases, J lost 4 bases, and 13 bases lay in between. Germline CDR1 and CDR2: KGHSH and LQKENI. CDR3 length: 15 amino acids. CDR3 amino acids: CASSPDGGMYNEQFF. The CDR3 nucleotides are TGTGCCAGCTCACCGGATGGGGGTATGTACAATGAGCAGTTCTTC.

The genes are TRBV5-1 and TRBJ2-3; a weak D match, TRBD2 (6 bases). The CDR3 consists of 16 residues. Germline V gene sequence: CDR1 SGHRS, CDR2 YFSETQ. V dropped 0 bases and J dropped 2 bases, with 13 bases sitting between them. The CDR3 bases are TGCGCCAGCAGCTTGGAGGGTCGGGGGACCACAGATACGCAGTATTTT. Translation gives CASSLEGRGTTDTQYF.

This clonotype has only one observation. This CDR3 is CASSPGLAGILTDTQYF. The CDR3 bases are TGTGCCAGCAGCCCTGGACTAGCGGGGATTCTGACAGATACGCAGTATTTT. This chain links TRBV6-2 or TRBV6-3 with TRBJ2-3; 12 positions match TRBD2. V trimming: 6 bases; J trimming: 3 bases; junction bases outside the gene matches: 10. Looked up from germline, CDR1 is MNHEY and CDR2 is SVGEGT. This CDR3 contains 17 residues.

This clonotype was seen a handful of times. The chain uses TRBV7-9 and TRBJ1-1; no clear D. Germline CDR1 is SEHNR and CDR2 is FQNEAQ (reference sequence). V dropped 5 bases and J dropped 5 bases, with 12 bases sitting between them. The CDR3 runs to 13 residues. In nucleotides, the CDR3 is TGTGCCAGCAGCGGAAACGCCGAAACTGAAGCTTTCTTT. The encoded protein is CASSGNAETEAFF.

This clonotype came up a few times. The CDR3 region has the DNA TGTGCCAGCAGCCAAGGCCCAGGGGCTCAAGAGACCCAGTACTTC. Protein: CASSQGPGAQETQYF. The genes are TRBV3-1 and TRBJ2-5, with a possible D match to TRBD1 (6 bases). The CDR3 covers 15 residues. The germline gives CDR1 LGHDT, CDR2 YNNKEL (reference sequence). Trimming removed 1 base at V and 2 bases at J, with 11 bases between.

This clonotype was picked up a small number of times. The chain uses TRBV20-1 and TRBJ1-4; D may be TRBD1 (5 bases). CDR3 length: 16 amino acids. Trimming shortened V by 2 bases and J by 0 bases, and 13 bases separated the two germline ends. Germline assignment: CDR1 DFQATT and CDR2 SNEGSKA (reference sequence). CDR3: CSARHRTTATNEKLFF. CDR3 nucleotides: TGCAGTGCTAGACATCGGACAACTGCAACTAATGAAAAACTGTTTTTT.

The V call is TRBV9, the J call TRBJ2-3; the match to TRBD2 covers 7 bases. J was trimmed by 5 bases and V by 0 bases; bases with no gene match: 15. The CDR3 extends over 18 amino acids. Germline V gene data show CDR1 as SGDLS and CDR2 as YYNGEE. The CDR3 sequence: CASSVDRGLASGEDTQYF. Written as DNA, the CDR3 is TGTGCCAGCAGCGTAGATCGGGGGTTAGCGAGCGGGGAAGATACGCAGTATTTT.

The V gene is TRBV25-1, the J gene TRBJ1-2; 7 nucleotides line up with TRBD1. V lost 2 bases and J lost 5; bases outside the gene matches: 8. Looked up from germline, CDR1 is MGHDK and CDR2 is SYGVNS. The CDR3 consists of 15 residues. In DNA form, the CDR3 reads TGTGCCAGCAGTGAACCAGACAGGGCCTCTTATGGCTACACCTTC. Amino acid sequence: CASSEPDRASYGYTF.

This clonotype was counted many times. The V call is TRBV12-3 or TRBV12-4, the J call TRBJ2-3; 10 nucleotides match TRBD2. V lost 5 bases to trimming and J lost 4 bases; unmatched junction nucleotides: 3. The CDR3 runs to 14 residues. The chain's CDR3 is CASSAGTSADTQYF. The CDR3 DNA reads TGTGCCAGCAGTGCCGGGACTAGCGCAGATACGCAGTATTTT.

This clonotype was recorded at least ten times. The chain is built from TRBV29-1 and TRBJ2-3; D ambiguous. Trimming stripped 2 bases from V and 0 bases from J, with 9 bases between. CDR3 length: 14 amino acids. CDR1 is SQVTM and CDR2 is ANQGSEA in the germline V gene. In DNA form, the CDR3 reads TGCAGCGTTGAACTCCAGGTTAGCACAGATACGCAGTATTTT. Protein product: CSVELQVSTDTQYF.

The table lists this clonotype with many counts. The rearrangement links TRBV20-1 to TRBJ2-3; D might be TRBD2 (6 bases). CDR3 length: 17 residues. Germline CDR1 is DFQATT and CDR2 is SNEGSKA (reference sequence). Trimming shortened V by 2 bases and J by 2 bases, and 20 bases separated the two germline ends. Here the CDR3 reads CSARIPLLAQDTDTQYF. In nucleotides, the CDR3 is TGCAGTGCTAGAATTCCGTTACTAGCTCAAGACACAGATACGCAGTATTTT.

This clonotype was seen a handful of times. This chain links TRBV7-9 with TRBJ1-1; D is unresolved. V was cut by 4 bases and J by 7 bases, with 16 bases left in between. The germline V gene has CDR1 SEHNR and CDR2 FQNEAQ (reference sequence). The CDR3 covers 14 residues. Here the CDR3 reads CASSSTGPYLEAFF. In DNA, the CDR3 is TGTGCCAGCAGCTCGACCGGGCCATACCTTGAAGCTTTCTTT. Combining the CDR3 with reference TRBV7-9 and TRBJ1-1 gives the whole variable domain DTGVSQNPRHKITKRGQNVTFRCDPISEHNRLYWYRQTLGQGPEFLTYFQNEAQLEKSRLLSDRFSAERPKGSFSTLEIQRTEQGDSAMYLCASSSTGPYLEAFFGQGTRLTVV.

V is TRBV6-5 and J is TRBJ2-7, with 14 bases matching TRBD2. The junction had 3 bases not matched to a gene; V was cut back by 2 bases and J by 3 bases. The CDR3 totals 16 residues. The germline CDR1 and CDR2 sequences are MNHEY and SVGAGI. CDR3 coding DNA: TGTGCCAGCAGTTACGGGGGGACTAGCGGGAGCTACGAGCAGTACTTC. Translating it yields CASSYGGTSGSYEQYF.

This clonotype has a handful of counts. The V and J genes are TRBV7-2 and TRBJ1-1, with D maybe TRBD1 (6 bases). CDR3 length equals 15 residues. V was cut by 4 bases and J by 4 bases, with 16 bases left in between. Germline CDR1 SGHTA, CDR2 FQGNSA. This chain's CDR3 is CASSSLNRERTEAFF. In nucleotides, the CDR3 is TGTGCCAGCAGCTCCCTGAACAGGGAGCGCACTGAAGCTTTCTTT.

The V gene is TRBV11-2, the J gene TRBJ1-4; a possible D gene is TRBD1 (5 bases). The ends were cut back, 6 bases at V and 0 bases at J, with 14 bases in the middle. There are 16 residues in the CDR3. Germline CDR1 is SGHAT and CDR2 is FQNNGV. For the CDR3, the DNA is TGTGCCAGCAGTCCGGGACGGCGTGCAACTAATGAAAAACTGTTTTTT. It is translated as CASSPGRRATNEKLFF.

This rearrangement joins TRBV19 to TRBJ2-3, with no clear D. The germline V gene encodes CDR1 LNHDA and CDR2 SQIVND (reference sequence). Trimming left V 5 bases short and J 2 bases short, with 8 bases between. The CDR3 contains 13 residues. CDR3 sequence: CASSVPYTDTQYF. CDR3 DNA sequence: TGTGCCAGTAGTGTACCGTACACAGATACGCAGTATTTT.

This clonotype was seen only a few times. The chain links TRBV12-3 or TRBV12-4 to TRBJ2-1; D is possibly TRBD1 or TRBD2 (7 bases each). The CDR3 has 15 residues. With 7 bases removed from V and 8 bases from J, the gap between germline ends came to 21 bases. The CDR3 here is CASTRYGLGGDEQFF. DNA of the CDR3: TGTGCCAGCACCCGGTATGGACTAGGGGGCGATGAGCAGTTCTTC.